This T cell receptor (beta chain) came from a study of CD8 T cells in Susac syndrome. Whole-study results and caveats: That the number of individuals in its TCR sequencing and HLA analysis was relatively small was acknowledged by the study.

Germline loops: CDR1 SEHNR, CDR2 FQNEAQ (reference sequence). The CDR3 consists of 14 residues. J lost 2 bases, V lost 1 base, and 1 base had no gene match. The authors reverse transcribed 0.5 to 1 ug RNA with random hexamers. TCRdb analysed the immunoSEQ multiplex PCR reads with MiXCR anew, one entry per CDR3 protein. The sample records 200,000 to 250,000 distinct CDR3 sequences, 95% being singletons. Points on this clonotype: What it binds is unknown.

Negative isolation yielded CD8+ and CD4+ T cells; FACS enriched TEMRA cells. The TCR originated in a human donor with multiple sclerosis. This rearrangement joins TRBV7-9 to TRBJ2-7; 8 bases map to TRBD2. Sequenced: CD4+ T cells from PBMCs. The CDR3 loop is CASSLEAGAYEQYF. DNA of the CDR3: TGTGCCAGCAGCTTAGAAGCGGGGGCCTACGAGCAGTACTTC. Based on the CDR3 plus reference TRBV7-9 and TRBJ2-7, the full variable domain is DTGVSQNPRHKITKRGQNVTFRCDPISEHNRLYWYRQTLGQGPEFLTYFQNEAQLEKSRLLSDRFSAERPKGSFSTLEIQRTEQGDSAMYLCASSLEAGAYEQYFGPGTRLTVT.